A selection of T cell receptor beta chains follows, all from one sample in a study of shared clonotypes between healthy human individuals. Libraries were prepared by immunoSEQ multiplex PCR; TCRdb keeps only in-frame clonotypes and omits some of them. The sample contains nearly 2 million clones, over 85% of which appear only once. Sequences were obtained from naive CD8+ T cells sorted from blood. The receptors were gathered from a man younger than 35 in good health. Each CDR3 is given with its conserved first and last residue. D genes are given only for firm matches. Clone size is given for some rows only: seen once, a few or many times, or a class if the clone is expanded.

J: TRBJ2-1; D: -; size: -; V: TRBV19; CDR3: CASSPDITSYNEQFF; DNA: TGTGCCAGTAGTCCCGACATAACCTCCTACAATGAGCAGTTCTTC
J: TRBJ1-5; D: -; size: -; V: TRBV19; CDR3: CASSIAGGENQPQHF; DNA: TGTGCCAGTAGTATAGCCGGGGGCGAGAATCAGCCCCAGCATTTT
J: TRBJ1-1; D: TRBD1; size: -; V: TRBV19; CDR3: CASSIYLPGQGTNTEAFF; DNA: TGTGCCAGTAGTATTTACCTGCCTGGACAGGGAACGAACACTGAAGCTTTCTTT
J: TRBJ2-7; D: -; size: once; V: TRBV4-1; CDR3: CASSQDGGNPYEQYF; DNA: TGCGCCAGCAGCCAAGATGGGGGAAACCCCTACGAGCAGTACTTC
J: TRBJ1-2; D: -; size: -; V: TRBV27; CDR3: CASSTGTAYGYTF; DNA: TGTGCCAGCAGCACCGGGACCGCCTATGGCTACACCTTC
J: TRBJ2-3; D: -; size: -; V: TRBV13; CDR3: CASQLGSLDTQYF; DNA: TGTGCCAGCCAGCTGGGCTCCCTAGATACGCAGTATTTT
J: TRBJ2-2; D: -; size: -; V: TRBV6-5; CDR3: CASRVANTGELFF; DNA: TGTGCCAGCAGAGTAGCGAACACCGGGGAGCTGTTTTTT
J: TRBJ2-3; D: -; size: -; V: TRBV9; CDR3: CASSVAGKDTQYF; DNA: TGTGCCAGCAGCGTAGCTGGGAAAGATACGCAGTATTTT
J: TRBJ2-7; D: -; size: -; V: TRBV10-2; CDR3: CASSGLTGSYEQYF; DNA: TGCGCCAGCAGTGGATTGACAGGTTCCTACGAGCAGTACTTC
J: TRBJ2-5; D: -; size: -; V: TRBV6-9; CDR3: CASSYPKQGGSAGSKETQYF; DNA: TGTGCCAGCAGCTACCCCAAACAGGGAGGTTCGGCGGGCAGTAAAGAGACCCAGTACTTC
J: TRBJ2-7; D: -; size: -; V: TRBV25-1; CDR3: CASGWTDYEQYF; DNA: TGTGCCAGCGGTTGGACGGACTACGAGCAGTACTTC
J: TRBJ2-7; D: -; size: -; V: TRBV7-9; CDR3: CASSLDLSVPYEQYF; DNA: TGTGCCAGCAGCTTAGATTTGTCAGTTCCCTACGAGCAGTACTTC
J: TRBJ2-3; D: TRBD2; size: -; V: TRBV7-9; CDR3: CASSPERGDSDTQYF; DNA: TGTGCCAGCAGCCCAGAGCGGGGGGATTCAGATACGCAGTATTTT
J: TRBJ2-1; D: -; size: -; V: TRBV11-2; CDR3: CASSLAPGDYNEQFF; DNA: TGTGCCAGCAGCTTAGCTCCGGGGGATTACAATGAGCAGTTCTTC
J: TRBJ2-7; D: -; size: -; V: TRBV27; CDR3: CASSLFRGSSYEQYF; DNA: TGTGCCAGCAGTTTATTCAGGGGAAGCTCCTACGAGCAGTACTTC
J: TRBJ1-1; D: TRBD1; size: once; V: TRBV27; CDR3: CASSGGTVWEAFF; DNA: TGTGCCAGCAGTGGGGGGACAGTTTGGGAGGCTTTCTTT
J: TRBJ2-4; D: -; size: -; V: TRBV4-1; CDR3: CASSQEWASRPKFAKNIQYF; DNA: TGCGCCAGCAGCCAAGAATGGGCCAGCCGTCCGAAATTTGCCAAAAACATTCAGTACTTC
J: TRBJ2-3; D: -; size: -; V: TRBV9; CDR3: CASSVGGTTDTQYF; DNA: TGTGCCAGCAGCGTAGGTGGGACCACAGATACGCAGTATTTT
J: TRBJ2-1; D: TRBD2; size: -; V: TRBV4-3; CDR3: CASSQDILGLAGSLNEQFF; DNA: TGCGCCAGCAGCCAAGACATTCTCGGACTAGCGGGATCTCTCAATGAGCAGTTCTTC
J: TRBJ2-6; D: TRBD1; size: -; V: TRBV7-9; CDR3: CASSLTQTGGASGANVLTF; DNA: TGTGCCAGCAGCCTCACACAGACAGGGGGGGCCTCTGGGGCCAACGTCCTGACTTTC
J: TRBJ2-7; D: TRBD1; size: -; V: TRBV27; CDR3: CASSLFGTGDDFEQYF; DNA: TGTGCCAGCAGTTTATTCGGGACAGGGGACGATTTCGAGCAGTACTTC
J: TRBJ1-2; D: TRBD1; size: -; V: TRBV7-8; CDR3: CASSLAQSQGRADYGYTF; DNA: TGTGCCAGCAGCTTAGCGCAGTCACAGGGGAGGGCGGACTATGGCTACACCTTC
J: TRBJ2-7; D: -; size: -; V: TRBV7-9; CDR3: CASSLHEGFYEQYF; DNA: TGTGCCAGCAGCCTTCACGAAGGATTCTACGAGCAGTACTTC
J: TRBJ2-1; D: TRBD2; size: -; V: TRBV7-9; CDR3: CASSLDKRERVEQFF; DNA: TGTGCCAGCAGCTTAGATAAGCGGGAGAGAGTTGAGCAGTTCTTC
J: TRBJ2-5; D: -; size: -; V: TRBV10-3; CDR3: CAISESSGSGETQYF; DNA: TGTGCCATCAGTGAGTCGTCGGGGTCGGGGGAGACCCAGTACTTC
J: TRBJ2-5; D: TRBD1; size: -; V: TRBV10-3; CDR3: CAISEPDRGPETQYF; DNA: TGTGCCATCAGTGAGCCGGACAGGGGGCCGGAGACCCAGTACTTC
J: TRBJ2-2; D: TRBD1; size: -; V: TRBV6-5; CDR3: CASSWTGGRTGELFF; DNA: TGTGCCAGTAGTTGGACAGGGGGCCGAACCGGGGAGCTGTTTTTT
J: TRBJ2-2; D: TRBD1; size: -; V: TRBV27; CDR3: CASSWDRVTGELFF; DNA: TGTGCCAGCAGCTGGGACAGGGTAACCGGGGAGCTGTTTTTT
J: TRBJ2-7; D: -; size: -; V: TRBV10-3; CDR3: CAISEQGSYEQYF; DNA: TGTGCCATCAGTGAACAGGGCTCCTACGAGCAGTACTTC
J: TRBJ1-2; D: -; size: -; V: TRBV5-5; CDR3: CASSSGSSPLYGYTF; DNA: TGTGCCAGCAGCTCCGGGTCTTCCCCCCTCTATGGCTACACCTTC
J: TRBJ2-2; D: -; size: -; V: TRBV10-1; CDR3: CASSPSEEDTGELFF; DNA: TGCGCCAGCAGTCCATCGGAGGAGGACACCGGGGAGCTGTTTTTT
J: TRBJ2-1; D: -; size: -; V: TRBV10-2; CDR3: CASSDSYNEQFF; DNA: TGCGCCAGCAGTGACAGTTACAATGAGCAGTTCTTC
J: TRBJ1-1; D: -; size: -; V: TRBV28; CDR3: CASSGTGGLYTEAFF; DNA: TGTGCCAGCAGTGGGACCGGGGGTCTCTACACTGAAGCTTTCTTT
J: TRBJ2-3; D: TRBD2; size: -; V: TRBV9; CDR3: CASSAFQGGGADTQYF; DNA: TGTGCCAGCAGCGCATTCCAGGGCGGGGGGGCAGATACGCAGTATTTT
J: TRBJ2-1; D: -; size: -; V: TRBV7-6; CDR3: CASSLGSGDEQFF; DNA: TGTGCCAGCAGCTTAGGATCGGGGGATGAGCAGTTCTTC
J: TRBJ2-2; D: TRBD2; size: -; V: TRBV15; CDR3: CATSRDPASGNTGELFF; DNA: TGTGCCACCAGCAGAGATCCGGCTAGCGGGAACACCGGGGAGCTGTTTTTT
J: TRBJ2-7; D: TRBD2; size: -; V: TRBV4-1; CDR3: CASSLHGTSGTYEQYF; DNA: TGCGCCAGCAGCCTACACGGGACTAGCGGGACCTACGAGCAGTACTTC
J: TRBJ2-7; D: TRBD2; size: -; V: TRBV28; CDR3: CASSEPSGGHPYEQYF; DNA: TGTGCCAGCAGTGAACCCAGCGGGGGCCACCCCTACGAGCAGTACTTC
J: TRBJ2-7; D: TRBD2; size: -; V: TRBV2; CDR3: CASSARGGANEQYF; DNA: TGTGCCAGCAGTGCGCGCGGGGGGGCTAACGAGCAGTACTTC
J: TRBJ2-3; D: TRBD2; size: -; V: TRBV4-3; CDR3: CASSQDLAGGSDTQYF; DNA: TGCGCCAGCAGCCAAGACCTAGCGGGAGGTTCAGATACGCAGTATTTT
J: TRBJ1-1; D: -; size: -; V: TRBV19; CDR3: CASSALGGTEAFF; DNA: TGTGCCAGTAGTGCGCTGGGAGGCACTGAAGCTTTCTTT
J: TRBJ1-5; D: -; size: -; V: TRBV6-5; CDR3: CASSYSRYSNQPQHF; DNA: TGTGCCAGCAGTTACTCGCGATATAGCAATCAGCCCCAGCATTTT